This TCR beta chain was captured in a study of OX40 agonist ivuxolimab in advanced cancers. Study as a whole: Among those enrolled, mean age was about 63 years (range 23 to 79) and 75% to 85% were male. Broader study findings: There were also nonresponders showing low normalized T-cell clonal expansion.

About this clone itself: Antigen: not known.

Repertoires were generated with immunoSEQ multiplex PCR, while TCRdb's copy carries only in-frame clones and drops some. The table shows more than 60,000 clones, with around 91% occurring only once. Germline V gene data show CDR1 as MNHNS and CDR2 as SASEGT. This CDR3 spans 12 amino acids. Trimming stripped 8 bases from V and 4 bases from J, with 9 bases between. The rearrangement uses TRBV6-1 and TRBJ1-5; weak D call: TRBD1 (5 bases). The TCR originated in an adult with an advanced solid tumor such as melanoma, head and neck, liver or kidney cancer. The source was CD4+ or CD8+ T cells sorted from blood, collected in a trial of the OX40 agonist ivuxolimab. Written as DNA, the CDR3 is TGTGCCAGCCAAGGGGAGAATCAGCCCCAGCATTTT. It codes for CASQGENQPQHF.